What follows is one TCR beta chain and its context. Its cognate antigen has yet to be identified. No base quality information exists; no much larger clone differs at one position. Trimming takes 6 bases off V and 6 bases off J; junction bases not matched to a gene: 13. From the germline V gene, CDR1 is SQVTM and CDR2 is ANQGSEA. The CDR3 has 15 amino acids, counting the end cysteine and phenylalanine. The only DNA kept is the CDR3, 45 bases in frame from the first base. The time point label for this specimen denotes: pretreatment peripheral blood. A total of approximately 27 patients with locally advanced or metastatic urothelial carcinoma, treated at Memorial Sloan Kettering on a trial protocol, made up the cohort. Peripheral blood mononuclear cells were collected from each patient pretreatment and during treatment, giving between 1 and 8 total time points per patient. The Qiagen DNeasy Blood extraction kit was used to purify genomic DNA from total PBMCs and from tumor samples. PBMCs were collected pretreatment and during treatment, and were isolated and stored as previously described.

The sample belongs to a study of PD-L1 blockade in urothelial cancer (dated by TCRdb to the late 2010s). In terms of the full investigation: All patients started therapy around 2014 and received atezolizumab 1,200 mg intravenously every 3 weeks. About nine tenths of the roughly 29 patients were identified as males with urothelial cancer of bladder origin, and a prior smoking history was reported by 18 of 29 patients. An ECOG performance status of 0 or 1 was recorded for the patients, and 0 to 3 prior chemotherapy regimens had been received by the patients. Blood samples were analyzed at 3 weeks after treatment start (second dose) and at 6 weeks after treatment start. Blood samples yielded a median of roughly 140,000 T cells and around 80,000 unique TCRs, with median clonality around 0.083. The study was an exploratory multi-omic analysis of somatic, immune and clinical correlates of response to PD-L1 blockade with atezolizumab in urothelial cancer. Pretreatment tumor samples and matched peripheral blood, collected serially before and after atezolizumab treatment, underwent TCR sequencing. Durable clinical benefit was defined as a progression-free survival longer than 6 months, and TCR features were additionally tested against progression-free survival and overall survival. In the same patients, pretreatment tumors underwent whole exome sequencing and RNA sequencing in addition to TCR sequencing. Roughly 10 patients reached durable clinical benefit, while 20 to 25 patients did not. Some 29 patients had pretreatment blood TCR-seq, around 25 had at least one posttreatment blood collection, and around 25 had tumor TCR-seq. Beyond this particular receptor, the publication reports: Improved progression-free and overall survival was found to be associated with pretreatment peripheral blood TCR clonality below the median. Small sample size (n of about 30) and many exploratory analyses mean the results are intended to be hypothesis-generating. Among patients with durable benefit, tumor-associated TCR clones showed greater expansion in peripheral blood 3 weeks after treatment started (n = 22, p = 0.022).

Each PCR received spiked-in synthetic TCR analog templates so that absolute template abundance could be estimated from read counts. The immunoSEQ assay was used to amplify TCRbeta CDR3 regions from genomic DNA with bias-controlled V and J gene primers. Sequencing of rearranged TCRbeta segments was done at approximately 20X coverage. On the study's bioinformatics: Sequencing errors were corrected by clustering and CDR3s were annotated against IMGT to assign V, D and J genes. Downstream analyses used only productive TCRbeta rearrangements and left out out-of-frame or stop-codon sequences. Clonality was computed as one minus Shannon entropy normalized by the log of the number of unique productive sequences. Clones differing between time points or between blood and tumor were identified using Fisher's exact test with Benjamini-Hochberg correction, with an adjusted p below 0.01 applied as the threshold. Not all clones reach the TCRdb copy of this immuneACCESS table, which keeps in-frame sequences only. Checked studies attribute under half of the gap to unresolved V genes and leave the rest unexplained. V and J calls and clone size are copied from that table; D and trimming were computed from the DNA. The sample table contains tens of thousands of clones; only one count was recorded for 85% of them. The top ten hold 5.5% to 7.5% of the sample.

The chain is assembled from TRBV29-1 and TRBJ1-5; 8 bases in between match TRBD1. The receptor comes from a man in his forties or fifties with urothelial cancer. The source was PBMCs, collected around atezolizumab (anti-PD-L1) treatment. The bases read TGCAGCGTGTGGGGGGGACAGGAAACGGGTCAGCCCCAGCATTTT. This codes for CSVWGGQETGQPQHF. Reference TRBV29-1 and TRBJ1-5 genes cover what lies past the CDR3, so the full variable domain is SAVISQKPSRDICQRGTSLTIQCQVDSQVTMMFWYRQQPGQSLTLIATANQGSEATYESGFVIDKFPISRPNLTFSTLTVSNMSPEDSSIYLCSVWGGQETGQPQHFGDGTRLSIL.